This T cell receptor (beta chain) was identified in a study of T-cell reconstitution after alpha-beta-depleted transplantation in children. The TCRbeta library was prepared with unique molecular identifiers. TCRdb passed the PCR reads through MiXCR, listing each CDR3 protein once. The data contain roughly 420,000 distinct CDR3 sequences, around 16% of them singletons. For this clonotype: Its specificity is not known.

The CDR3 consists of 16 residues. CDR1 is LNHDA and CDR2 is SQIVND in the germline V gene (reference sequence). The J segment lost 2 bases and the V segment lost 5 bases, leaving 9 bases of the junction unmatched. General observations from the study: T-cell counts and diversity were attributed mostly to newly produced T cells one year after transplant. Several patients had high TCRbeta diversity at day 60; it came from surviving recipient T cells and thymic progenitors. Roughly two months post-transplant, alpha-beta T cells reportedly originated from several hundred graft clones that had expanded.

The sample was PBMCs, mostly from graft donor cells, taken 360 days after TCRalphabeta/CD19-depleted stem cell transplant. The origin of this receptor is a boy younger than two who had a stem cell transplant for Wiskott-Aldrich syndrome, so the T cells may come from the graft donor. The rearrangement links TRBV19 to TRBJ2-1, with 7 bases fitting TRBD2. The CDR3 region is CASSDAGGRAYNEQFF. As DNA, the CDR3 is TGTGCCAGTAGTGATGCGGGCGGGAGAGCCTACAATGAGCAGTTCTTC.